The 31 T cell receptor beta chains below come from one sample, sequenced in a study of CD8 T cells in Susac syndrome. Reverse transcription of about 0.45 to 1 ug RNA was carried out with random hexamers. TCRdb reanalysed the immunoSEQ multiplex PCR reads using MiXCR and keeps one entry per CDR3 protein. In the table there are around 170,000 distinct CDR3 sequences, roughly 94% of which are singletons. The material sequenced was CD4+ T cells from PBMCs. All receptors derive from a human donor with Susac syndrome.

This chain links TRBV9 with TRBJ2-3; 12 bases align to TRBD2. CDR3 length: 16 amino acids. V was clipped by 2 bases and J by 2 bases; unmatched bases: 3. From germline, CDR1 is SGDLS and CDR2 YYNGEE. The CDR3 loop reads CASSVTSGGSTDTQYF. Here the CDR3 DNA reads TGTGCCAGCAGCGTGACTAGCGGGGGATCCACAGATACGCAGTATTTT.

The DNA for the CDR3 is TGTGCCAGCAGCCAAGGGCTTCTCGGCTCTGGGGCCAACGTCCTGACTTTC. Translated, it gives CASSQGLLGSGANVLTF. The chain combines TRBV3-1 with TRBJ2-6; D gene ambiguous. Trimming shortened V by 1 base and J by 0 bases, and 10 bases separated the two germline ends. This CDR3 is built from 17 residues. Germline CDR1 and CDR2: LGHDT and YNNKEL (reference sequence).

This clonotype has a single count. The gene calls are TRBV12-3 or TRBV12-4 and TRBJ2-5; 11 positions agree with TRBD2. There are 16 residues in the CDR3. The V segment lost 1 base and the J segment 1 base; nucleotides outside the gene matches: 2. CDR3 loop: CASSLVSGGVQETQYF. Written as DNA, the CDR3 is TGTGCCAGCAGTTTAGTTAGCGGGGGGGTCCAAGAGACCCAGTACTTC.

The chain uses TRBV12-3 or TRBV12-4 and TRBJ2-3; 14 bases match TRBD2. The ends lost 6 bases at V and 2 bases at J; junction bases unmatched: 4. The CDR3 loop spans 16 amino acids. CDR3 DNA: TGTGCCAGCAGCCAGGGACTAGCGGGGGCCACAGATACGCAGTATTTT. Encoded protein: CASSQGLAGATDTQYF.

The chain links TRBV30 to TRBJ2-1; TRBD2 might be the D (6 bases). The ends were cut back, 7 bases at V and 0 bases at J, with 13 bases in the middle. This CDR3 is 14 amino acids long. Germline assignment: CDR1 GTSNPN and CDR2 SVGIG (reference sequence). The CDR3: CASTTRTSYNEQFF. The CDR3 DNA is TGTGCCTCCACGACTAGGACCTCCTACAATGAGCAGTTCTTC. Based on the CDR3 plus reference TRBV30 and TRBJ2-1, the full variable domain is SQTIHQWPATLVQPVGSPLSLECTVEGTSNPNLYWYRQAAGRGLQLLFYSVGIGQISSEVPQNLSASRPQDRQFILSSKKLLLSDSGFYLCASTTRTSYNEQFFGPGTRLTVL.

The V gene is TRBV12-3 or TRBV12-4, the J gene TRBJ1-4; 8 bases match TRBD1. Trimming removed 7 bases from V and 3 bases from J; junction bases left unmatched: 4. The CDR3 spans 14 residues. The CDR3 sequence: CASTATGANEKLFF. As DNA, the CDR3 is TGTGCCAGCACCGCGACAGGGGCTAATGAAAAACTGTTTTTT.

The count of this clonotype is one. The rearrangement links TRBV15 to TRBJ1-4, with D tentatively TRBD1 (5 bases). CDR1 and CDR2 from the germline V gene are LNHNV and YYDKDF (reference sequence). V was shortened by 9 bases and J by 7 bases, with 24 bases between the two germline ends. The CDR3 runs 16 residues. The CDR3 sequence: CATGRQGRSSGEKLFF. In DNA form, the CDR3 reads TGTGCCACTGGGCGGCAGGGAAGGTCGAGCGGTGAAAAACTGTTTTTT.

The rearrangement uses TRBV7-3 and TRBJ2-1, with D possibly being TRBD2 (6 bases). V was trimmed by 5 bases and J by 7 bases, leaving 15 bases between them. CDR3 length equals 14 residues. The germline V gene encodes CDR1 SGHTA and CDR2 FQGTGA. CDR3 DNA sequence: TGTGCCAGCAGCAAGTCTAGCGTTGGGAATGAGCAGTTCTTC. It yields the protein CASSKSSVGNEQFF.

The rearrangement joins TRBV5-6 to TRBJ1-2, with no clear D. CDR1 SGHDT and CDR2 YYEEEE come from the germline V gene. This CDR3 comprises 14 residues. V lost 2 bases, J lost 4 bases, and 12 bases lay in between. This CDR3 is CASSFRAAFYGYTF. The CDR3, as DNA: TGTGCCAGCAGCTTTAGGGCAGCCTTCTATGGCTACACCTTC.

Here the CDR3 DNA reads TGCAGCGTCTCCCCACTTGGGACAGGGTTTGGCTACACCTTC. As protein: CSVSPLGTGFGYTF. The chain employs TRBV29-1 and TRBJ1-2; TRBD1 matches 9 bases. The CDR3 consists of 14 residues. Germline-derived CDR1 and CDR2 are SQVTM and ANQGSEA. J was trimmed by 7 bases and V by 6 bases; bases with no gene match: 12.

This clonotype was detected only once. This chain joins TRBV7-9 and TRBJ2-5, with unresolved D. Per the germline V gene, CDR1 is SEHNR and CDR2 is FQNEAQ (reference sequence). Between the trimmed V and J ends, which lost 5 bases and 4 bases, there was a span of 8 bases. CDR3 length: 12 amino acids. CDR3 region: CASSPYGETQYF. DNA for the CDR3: TGTGCCAGCAGCCCGTACGGAGAGACCCAGTACTTC.

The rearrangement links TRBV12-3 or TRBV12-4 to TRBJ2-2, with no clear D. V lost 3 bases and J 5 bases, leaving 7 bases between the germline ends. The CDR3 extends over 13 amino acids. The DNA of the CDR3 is TGTGCCAGCAGTTTCGAAGGAACCGGGGAGCTGTTTTTT. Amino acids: CASSFEGTGELFF.

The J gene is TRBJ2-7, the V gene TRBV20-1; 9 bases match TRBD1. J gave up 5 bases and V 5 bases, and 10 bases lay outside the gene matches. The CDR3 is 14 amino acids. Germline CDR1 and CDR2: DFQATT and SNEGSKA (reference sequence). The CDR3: CSAGGGTGINEQYF. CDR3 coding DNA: TGCAGTGCTGGGGGGGGGACAGGGATCAACGAGCAGTACTTC.

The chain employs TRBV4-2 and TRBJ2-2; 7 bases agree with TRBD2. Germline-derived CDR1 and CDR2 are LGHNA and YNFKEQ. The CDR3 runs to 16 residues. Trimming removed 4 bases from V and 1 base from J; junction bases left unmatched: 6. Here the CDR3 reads CASSPGLHMNTGELFF. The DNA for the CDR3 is TGTGCCAGCAGCCCGGGACTACATATGAACACCGGGGAGCTGTTTTTT.

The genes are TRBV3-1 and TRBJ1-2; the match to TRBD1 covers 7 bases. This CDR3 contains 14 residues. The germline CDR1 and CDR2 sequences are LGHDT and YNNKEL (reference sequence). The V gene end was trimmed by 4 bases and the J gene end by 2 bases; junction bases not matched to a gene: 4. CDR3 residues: CASSRKGQNYGYTF. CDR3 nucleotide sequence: TGTGCCAGCAGCCGGAAGGGACAGAACTATGGCTACACCTTC.

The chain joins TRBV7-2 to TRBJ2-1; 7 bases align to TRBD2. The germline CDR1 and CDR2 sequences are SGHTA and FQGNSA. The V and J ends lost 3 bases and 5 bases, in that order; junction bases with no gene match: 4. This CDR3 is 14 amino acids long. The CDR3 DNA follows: TGTGCCAGCAGCTTTGGGGGGGGTCACAATGAGCAGTTCTTC. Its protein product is CASSFGGGHNEQFF.

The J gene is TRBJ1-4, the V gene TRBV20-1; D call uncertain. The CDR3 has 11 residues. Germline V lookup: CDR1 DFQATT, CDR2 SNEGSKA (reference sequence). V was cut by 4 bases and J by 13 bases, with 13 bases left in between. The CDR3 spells CSAMDGGVLFF. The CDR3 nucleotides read TGCAGTGCTATGGATGGTGGGGTACTGTTTTTT.

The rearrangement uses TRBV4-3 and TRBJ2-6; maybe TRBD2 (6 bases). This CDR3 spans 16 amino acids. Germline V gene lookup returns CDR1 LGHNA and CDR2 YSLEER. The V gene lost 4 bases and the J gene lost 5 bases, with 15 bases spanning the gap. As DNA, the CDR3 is TGCGCCAGCAGCCTGGAGGGGAAGACCTGGGCCAACGTCCTGACTTTC. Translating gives CASSLEGKTWANVLTF.

The CDR3 loop is CASSGHSGGFRSYIQYF. For the CDR3, the DNA is TGTGCCAGCAGCGGCCACTCCGGAGGGTTCCGCTCATACATTCAGTACTTC. The chain has TRBV21-1 and TRBJ2-4; TRBD2 was called by the table and not checked on the DNA. TRBV21-1 is designated a pseudogene. The CDR3 consists of 17 residues.

The CDR3 bases are TGTGCCAGCTCACCGGCTTCATCTGGTGGGGCCAACGTCCTGACTTTC. Translation: CASSPASSGGANVLTF. This rearrangement joins TRBV18 to TRBJ2-6; no definite D call. V shed 3 bases and J shed 3 bases, with 12 bases lying between them. The CDR3 totals 16 residues. CDR1 is KGHSH and CDR2 is LQKENI in the germline V gene.

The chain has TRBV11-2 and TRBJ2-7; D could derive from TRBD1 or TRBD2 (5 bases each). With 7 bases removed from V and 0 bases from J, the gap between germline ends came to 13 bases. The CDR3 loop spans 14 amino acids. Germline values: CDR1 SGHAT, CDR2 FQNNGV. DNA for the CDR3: TGTGCCAGCACCCGGGACGGAAGCTCCTACGAGCAGTACTTC. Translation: CASTRDGSSYEQYF.

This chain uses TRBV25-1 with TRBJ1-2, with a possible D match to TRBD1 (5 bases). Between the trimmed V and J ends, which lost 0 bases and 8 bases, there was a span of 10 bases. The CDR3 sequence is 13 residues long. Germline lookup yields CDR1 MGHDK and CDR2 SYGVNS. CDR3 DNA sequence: TGTGCCAGCAGTGAATATCAGGGTTCCGGCTACACCTTC. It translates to CASSEYQGSGYTF.

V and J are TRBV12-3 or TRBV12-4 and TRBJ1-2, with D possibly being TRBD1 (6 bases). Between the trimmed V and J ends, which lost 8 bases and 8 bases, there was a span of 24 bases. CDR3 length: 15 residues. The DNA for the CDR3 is TGTGCCAGCCTACTTGAAGGGGGGAAAAGTGGAGGCTACACCTTC. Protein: CASLLEGGKSGGYTF.

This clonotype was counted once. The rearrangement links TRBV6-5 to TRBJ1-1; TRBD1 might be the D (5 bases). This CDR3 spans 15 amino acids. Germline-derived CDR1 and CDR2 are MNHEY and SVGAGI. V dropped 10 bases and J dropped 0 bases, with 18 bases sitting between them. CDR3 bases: TGTGCCACCCAGACCCCAGGGACCCTGAACACTGAAGCTTTCTTT. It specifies CATQTPGTLNTEAFF.

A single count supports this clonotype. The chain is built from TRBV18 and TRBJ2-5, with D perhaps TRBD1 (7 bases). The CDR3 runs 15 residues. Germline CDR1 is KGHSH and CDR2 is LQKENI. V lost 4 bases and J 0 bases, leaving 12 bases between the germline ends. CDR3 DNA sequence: TGTGCCAGCTCACGACAGGGACTGTACCAAGAGACCCAGTACTTC. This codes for CASSRQGLYQETQYF.

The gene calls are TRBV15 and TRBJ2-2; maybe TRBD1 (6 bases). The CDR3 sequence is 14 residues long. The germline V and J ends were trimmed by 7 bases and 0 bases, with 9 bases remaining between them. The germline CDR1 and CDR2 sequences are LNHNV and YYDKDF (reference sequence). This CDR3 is CATKTGTNTGELFF. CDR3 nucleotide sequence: TGTGCCACCAAAACAGGGACGAACACCGGGGAGCTGTTTTTT.

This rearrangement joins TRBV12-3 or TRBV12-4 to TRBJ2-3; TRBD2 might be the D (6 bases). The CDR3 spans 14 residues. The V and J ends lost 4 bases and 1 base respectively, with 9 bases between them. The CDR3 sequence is CASSSERGTDTQYF. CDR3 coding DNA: TGTGCCAGCAGTTCAGAGCGGGGCACAGATACGCAGTATTTT.

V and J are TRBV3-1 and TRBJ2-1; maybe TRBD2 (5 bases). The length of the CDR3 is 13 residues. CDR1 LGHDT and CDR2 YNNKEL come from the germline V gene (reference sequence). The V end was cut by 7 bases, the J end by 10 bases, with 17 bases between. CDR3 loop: CASTTSGLREQFF. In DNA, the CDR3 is TGTGCCAGCACCACTAGTGGCCTCAGGGAGCAGTTCTTC.

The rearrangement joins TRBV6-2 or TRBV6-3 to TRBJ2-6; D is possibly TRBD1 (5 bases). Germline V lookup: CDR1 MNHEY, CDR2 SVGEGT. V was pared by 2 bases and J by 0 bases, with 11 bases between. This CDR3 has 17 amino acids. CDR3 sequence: CASSYAGLSSGANVLTF. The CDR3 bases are TGTGCCAGCAGTTACGCAGGGCTGAGCTCTGGGGCCAACGTCCTGACTTTC.

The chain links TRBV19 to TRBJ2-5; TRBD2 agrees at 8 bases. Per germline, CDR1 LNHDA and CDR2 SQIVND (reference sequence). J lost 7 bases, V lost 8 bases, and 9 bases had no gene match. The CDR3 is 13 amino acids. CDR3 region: CASLAAGGMTQYF. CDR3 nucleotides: TGTGCCAGTCTGGCGGCGGGGGGTATGACCCAGTACTTC.

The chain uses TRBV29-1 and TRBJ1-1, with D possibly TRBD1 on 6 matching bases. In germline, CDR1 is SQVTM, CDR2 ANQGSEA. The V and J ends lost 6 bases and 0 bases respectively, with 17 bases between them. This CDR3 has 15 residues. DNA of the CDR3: TGCAGCGTAGCCTCACAGGGATCGATGAACACTGAAGCTTTCTTT. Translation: CSVASQGSMNTEAFF.